The present entry profiles one T cell receptor beta chain with its context. Its antigen is undetermined. The source of the sample is a study of cytomegalovirus exposure and HLA in healthy donors. The study, taken as a whole, reports: Earlier findings revealed that most TCR beta V segments proved productive either about 90% or about 30% of the time.

13 Jbeta primers and 60 Vbeta primers were used for the PCR. The protocol was immunoSEQ multiplex PCR, while the TCRdb copy is restricted to in-frame clones and leaves out a portion. The sample contains 100,000 to 150,000 clones, roughly 68% of which appear only once. With V trimmed by 4 bases and J by 1 base, 14 bases remained unmatched. This CDR3 contains 18 residues. The germline gives CDR1 SGHKS, CDR2 YYEKEE (reference sequence). The donors were healthy bone marrow donors. The sequence derives from a woman in her 50s in good health and CMV-seropositive. The chain employs TRBV5-5 and TRBJ2-7; 10 bases align to TRBD2. Sequencing used PBMCs. The CDR3 region has the DNA TGTGCCAGCAGCGGAGTTAGCGGGGGGCGCGCCCTTTCCTACGAGCAGTACTTC. Translation: CASSGVSGGRALSYEQYF.